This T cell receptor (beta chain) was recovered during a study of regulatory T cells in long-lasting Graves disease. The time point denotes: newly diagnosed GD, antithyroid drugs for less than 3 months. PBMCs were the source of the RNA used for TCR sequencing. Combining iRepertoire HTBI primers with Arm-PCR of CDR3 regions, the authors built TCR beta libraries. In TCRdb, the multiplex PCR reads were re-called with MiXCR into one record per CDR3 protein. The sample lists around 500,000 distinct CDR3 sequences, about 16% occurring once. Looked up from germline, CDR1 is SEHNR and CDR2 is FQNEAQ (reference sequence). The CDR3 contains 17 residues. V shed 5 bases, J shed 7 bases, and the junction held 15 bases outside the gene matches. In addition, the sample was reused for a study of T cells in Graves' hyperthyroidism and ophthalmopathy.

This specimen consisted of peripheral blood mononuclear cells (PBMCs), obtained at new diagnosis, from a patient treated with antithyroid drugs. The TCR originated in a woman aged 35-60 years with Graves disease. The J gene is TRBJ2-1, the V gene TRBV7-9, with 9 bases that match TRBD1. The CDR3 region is CASSPDRGIRGENEQFF. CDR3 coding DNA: TGTGCCAGCAGCCCGGACAGGGGAATCAGGGGGGAGAATGAGCAGTTCTTC.